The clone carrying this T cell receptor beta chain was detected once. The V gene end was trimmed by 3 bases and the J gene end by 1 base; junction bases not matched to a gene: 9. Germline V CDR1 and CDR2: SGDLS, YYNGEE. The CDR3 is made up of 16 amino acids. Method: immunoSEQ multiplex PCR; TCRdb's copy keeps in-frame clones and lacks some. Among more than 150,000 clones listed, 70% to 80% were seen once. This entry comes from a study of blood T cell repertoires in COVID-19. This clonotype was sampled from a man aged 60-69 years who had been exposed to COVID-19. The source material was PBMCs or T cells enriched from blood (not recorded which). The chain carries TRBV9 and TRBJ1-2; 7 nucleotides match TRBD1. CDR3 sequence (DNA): TGTGCCAGCAGCGCCACCACAGGGGACTTTAACTATGGCTACACCTTC. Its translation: CASSATTGDFNYGYTF.